The 9 T cell receptor beta chains listed next were all sequenced from one sample in a study of cytomegalovirus exposure and HLA in healthy donors. Only in-frame clones appear in the TCRdb table, and some are missing; sequencing was by immunoSEQ multiplex PCR. The data show roughly 73,000 clones, with 94% seen just once and about 1.6% held by the top ten. Sequenced: PBMCs. These receptors were obtained from a young man in good health and CMV-seropositive.

The chain employs TRBV19 and TRBJ2-3; D possibly corresponds to TRBD2 (5 bases). This CDR3 is 13 amino acids long. The V end lost 1 base, the J end lost 6 bases, and 8 bases lay between the germline ends. Germline loops: CDR1 LNHDA, CDR2 SQIVND (reference sequence). The CDR3, as DNA: TGTGCCAGTAGTATAGGGACTTTCGATACGCAGTATTTT. It encodes CASSIGTFDTQYF.

The CDR3 here is CASSPGQASSYEQYF. CDR3 coding DNA: TGTGCCAGCAGCCCTGGACAGGCGAGCTCCTACGAGCAGTACTTC. The V call is TRBV14, the J call TRBJ2-7, with TRBD1 matching over 7 bases. CDR1 and CDR2 (germline): SGHDN, FVKESK. This CDR3 region has 15 residues. V was clipped by 4 bases and J by 0 bases; unmatched bases: 6.

CDR3 coding DNA: TGTGCCAGTAGGGCGGGAGAAACCTACGAGCAGTACTTC. Translation gives CASRAGETYEQYF. V gene TRBV19 combines with J gene TRBJ2-7; 7 bases agree with TRBD2. In germline, CDR1 is LNHDA, CDR2 SQIVND (reference sequence). J was trimmed by 2 bases and V by 6 bases; bases with no gene match: 4. The CDR3 is 13 amino acids.

The rearrangement joins TRBV28 to TRBJ2-2; TRBD1 is a possible D gene (6 bases). This CDR3 has 16 residues. Trimming cost V 4 bases and J 4 bases, with 16 bases left between them. The germline CDR1 and CDR2 sequences are MDHEN and SYDVKM. In nucleotides, the CDR3 is TGTGCCAGCAGTTGGGCCTCGGACAGTCGCACCGGGGAGCTGTTTTTT. It translates to CASSWASDSRTGELFF.

This chain uses TRBV27 with TRBJ2-5; TRBD1 matches 8 bases. The CDR3 runs 15 residues. The germline gives CDR1 MNHEY, CDR2 SMNVEV (reference sequence). V lost 2 bases and J lost 7; bases outside the gene matches: 9. CDR3 bases: TGTGCCAGCAGTTTAATCGGACAGGGTTTGTTGACCCAGTACTTC. This codes for CASSLIGQGLLTQYF.

The V and J genes are TRBV5-1 and TRBJ2-5; 8 bases are a match to TRBD2. Trimming took 8 bases from V and 3 from J; bases not matched to a gene: 9. This CDR3 spans 14 amino acids. The V gene's germline CDR1 is SGHRS and CDR2 YFSETQ. As DNA, the CDR3 is TGCGCCAGTTGTCGGGGGGGACCCGAAGAGACCCAGTACTTC. It yields the protein CASCRGGPEETQYF.

The chain recombines TRBV9 with TRBJ2-2; TRBD2 aligns across 8 bases. The germline V gene encodes CDR1 SGDLS and CDR2 YYNGEE. V gave up 4 bases and J gave up 8 bases; unmatched junction bases: 4. The CDR3 length is 13 residues. The CDR3 DNA reads TGTGCCAGCAGCCGGACTAGCCTGGGGGAGCTGTTTTTT. This codes for CASSRTSLGELFF. Full variable domain (remainder filled in from reference TRBV9 and TRBJ2-2): DSGVTQTPKHLITATGQRVTLRCSPRSGDLSVYWYQQSLDQGLQFLIQYYNGEERAKGNILERFSAQQFPDLHSELNLSSLELGDSALYFCASSRTSLGELFFGEGSRLTVL.

The chain uses TRBV2 and TRBJ2-7, with 7 positions matching TRBD1. This CDR3 comprises 14 residues. Germline V gene sequence: CDR1 SNHLY, CDR2 FYNNEI. The V and J ends lost 2 bases and 3 bases, in that order; junction bases with no gene match: 4. CDR3 sequence (DNA): TGTGCCAGCAGTGAACCGGGACAGAGCTACGAGCAGTACTTC. It codes for CASSEPGQSYEQYF.

The rearrangement links TRBV12-5 to TRBJ1-1; tentatively, D is TRBD1 (5 bases). The V gene lost 9 bases and the J gene lost 10 bases, with 18 bases spanning the gap. The CDR3 consists of 12 residues. CDR1 is LGHNT and CDR2 is FRNRAP in the germline V gene. CDR3 residues: CASQRDREAAFF. DNA of the CDR3: TGTGCTAGCCAACGGGACCGGGAGGCAGCTTTCTTT.